Here is one T cell receptor (beta chain) with its context. The V end lost 6 bases, the J end lost 3 bases, and 20 bases lay between the germline ends. The CDR3 loop spans 16 amino acids. Germline V gene data show CDR1 as MNHEY and CDR2 as SVGEGT. The protocol was immunoSEQ multiplex PCR, while the TCRdb copy is restricted to in-frame clones and leaves out a portion. The table includes tens of thousands of clones, 70% to 85% detected once. The data originate from a study of blood T cell repertoires in COVID-19. Whole-study context: The origin of the acute and convalescent COVID-19 samples was the United States, Italy and Spain. PBMCs, B-cell-depleted T cells, or T cells were the source of the cDNA or gDNA that made up the material.

The receptor was isolated from a man in his sixties or seventies with acute or convalescent COVID-19. The gene calls are TRBV6-2 or TRBV6-3 and TRBJ2-5; D may be TRBD2 (7 bases). Material for sequencing was peripheral blood. CDR3 nucleotide sequence: TGTGCCAGCAGCCCCTCGACGGGGGGCCCAAAAGAGACCCAGTACTTC. This translates into CASSPSTGGPKETQYF.